Each of the 10 T cell receptor beta chains below was sequenced from the same sample in a study of OX40 agonist ivuxolimab in advanced cancers. Receptors were amplified or captured by the immunoSEQ multiplex PCR assay. The clones in this table, taken by TCRdb from immuneACCESS, are in-frame only. Not every clone is retained; where verified, under half of the shortfall comes from an unresolved V gene, and the cause of the rest is unknown. The sample table lists about 78,000 clones, under 90% of them with a count of one. The ten biggest clones cover about 0.4% of the sample. This material consisted of CD4+ or CD8+ T cells sorted from blood, taken in a trial of the OX40 agonist ivuxolimab. The source of these receptors is an adult with an advanced solid tumor such as melanoma, head and neck, liver or kidney cancer.

V is TRBV19 and J is TRBJ1-4; a possible D gene is TRBD1 (5 bases). This CDR3 region has 13 residues. Trimming shortened V by 8 bases and J by 4 bases, and 11 bases separated the two germline ends. Germline CDR1 reads LNHDA; CDR2 reads SQIVND (reference sequence). CDR3 amino acids: CASWARVNEKLFF. CDR3 sequence (DNA): TGTGCCAGTTGGGCCAGGGTTAATGAAAAACTGTTTTTT.

This clone came up once. The chain couples TRBV5-4 to TRBJ2-1; D is ambiguous. There are 12 residues in the CDR3. Germline V CDR1 and CDR2: SGHNT, YYREEE (reference sequence). Trimming removed 0 bases from V and 4 bases from J, with 2 bases in between. The CDR3 DNA reads as TGTGCCAGCAGCTTGGAGTACAATGAGCAGTTCTTC. Translated, it gives CASSLEYNEQFF.

The rearrangement uses TRBV2 and TRBJ2-2; D might be TRBD1 or TRBD2, each matching 5 bases. V lost 6 bases and J 5 bases, leaving 10 bases between the germline ends. There are 13 residues in the CDR3. CDR1 and CDR2 (germline): SNHLY, FYNNEI. CDR3 nucleotide sequence: TGTGCCAGCAGATTTGAGGGGACCGGGGAGCTGTTTTTT. This gives the protein CASRFEGTGELFF.

The rearrangement links TRBV15 to TRBJ2-5; 8 nucleotides agree with TRBD2. The DNA end is a closer match to TRBJ2-7, so the J assignment may be wrong. The CDR3 loop spans 14 amino acids. Germline CDR1 reads LNHNV; CDR2 reads YYDKDF (reference sequence). The CDR3 DNA sequence: TGTGCCACCAGACGGGGGGGCACGACCGGCGAGCAGTACTTC. Its protein is CATRRGGTTGEQYF.

The chain combines TRBV5-6 with TRBJ1-2; D ambiguous. CDR1 and CDR2 (germline): SGHDT, YYEEEE. V was pared by 2 bases and J by 2 bases, with 7 bases between. This CDR3 has 13 residues. DNA of the CDR3: TGTGCCAGCAGCTTTACCAGGAACTATGGCTACACCTTC. Translated: CASSFTRNYGYTF.

The rearrangement links TRBV11-1 to TRBJ1-1, with D perhaps matching TRBD1 (5 bases). Germline V gives CDR1 SGHAT, CDR2 FQDESV (reference sequence). V was cut by 5 bases and J by 0 bases, with 13 bases left in between. CDR3 length: 15 amino acids. The CDR3, as DNA: TGTGCCAGCAGCGTACAGTGGGGGATGAACACTGAAGCTTTCTTT. Translating gives CASSVQWGMNTEAFF. Full variable domain (remainder filled in from reference TRBV11-1 and TRBJ1-1): EAEVAQSPRYKITEKSQAVAFWCDPISGHATLYWYRQILGQGPELLVQFQDESVVDDSQLPKDRFSAERLKGVDSTLKIQPAELGDSAMYLCASSVQWGMNTEAFFGQGTRLTVV.

There are a few counts of this clone. The gene calls are TRBV5-5 and TRBJ1-5; the match to TRBD1 covers 12 bases. Germline values: CDR1 SGHKS, CDR2 YYEKEE (reference sequence). The CDR3 totals 16 residues. V lost 3 bases, J lost 5 bases, and 6 bases stayed unmatched. CDR3 DNA sequence: TGTGCCAGCAGCTGGGGGACAGGGGGCCAAGATCAGCCCCAGCATTTT. Amino acid sequence: CASSWGTGGQDQPQHF.

The chain is built from TRBV25-1 and TRBJ2-7; the D is unclear. The germline V gene encodes CDR1 MGHDK and CDR2 SYGVNS. CDR3 length: 12 residues. V lost 4 bases, J lost 3 bases, and 7 bases lay in between. The CDR3 sequence is CASSALRYEQYV. The CDR3 region has the DNA TGTGCCAGCAGTGCACTCCGCTACGAGCAGTACGTC.

This chain links TRBV5-1 with TRBJ2-3; D gene unclear. CDR1 and CDR2 (germline): SGHRS, YFSETQ. The CDR3 extends over 15 amino acids. V lost 3 bases and J 7 bases, leaving 18 bases between the germline ends. The CDR3 sequence: CASSSRLLSQNTQYF. Here the CDR3 DNA reads TGCGCCAGCAGCTCCCGATTACTCTCACAGAATACGCAGTATTTT.

The gene calls are TRBV7-2 and TRBJ2-7, with 8 nucleotides matching TRBD2. The CDR3 spans 16 residues. J gave up 3 bases and V 1 base, and 8 bases lay outside the gene matches. Germline assignment: CDR1 SGHTA and CDR2 FQGNSA. CDR3 amino acids: CASSLVGGRISYEQYF. In DNA, the CDR3 is TGTGCCAGCAGCTTAGTAGGCGGGAGGATAAGCTACGAGCAGTACTTC.